Shown below are 19 T cell receptor beta chains from a single sample sequenced in a study of CD8 T cells in Susac syndrome. Reverse transcription of roughly 0.5 to 1 ug RNA was carried out with random hexamers. TCRdb reanalysed the immunoSEQ multiplex PCR reads using MiXCR and keeps one entry per CDR3 protein. The sample lists about 150,000 distinct CDR3 sequences; about 93% were seen once. Sequencing used CD4+ T cells from PBMCs. Receptors were obtained from a human donor with multiple sclerosis.

The chain joins TRBV12-3 or TRBV12-4 to TRBJ2-7; a weak D match, TRBD1 (5 bases). The V gene lost 1 base and the J gene lost 7 bases, with 14 bases spanning the gap. The CDR3 has 14 amino acids. The CDR3 bases are TGTGCCAGCAGTTTAGGTGGGGCAGTGGGGGAGCAGTACTTC. Translated: CASSLGGAVGEQYF.

V and J are TRBV5-6 and TRBJ2-2, with D perhaps matching TRBD1 (6 bases). V lost 4 bases, J lost 0 bases, and 16 bases lay in between. Germline CDR1 reads SGHDT; CDR2 reads YYEEEE. There are 17 residues in the CDR3. CDR3 protein: CASSIGQLFANTGELFF. Written as DNA, the CDR3 is TGTGCCAGCAGCATCGGACAGCTCTTCGCGAACACCGGGGAGCTGTTTTTT. Full variable domain (rest looked up from reference TRBV5-6 and TRBJ2-2): DAGVTQSPTHLIKTRGQQVTLRCSPKSGHDTVSWYQQALGQGPQFIFQYYEEEERQRGNFPDRFSGHQFPNYSSELNVNALLLGDSALYLCASSIGQLFANTGELFFGEGSRLTVL.

This clonotype is a singleton in its sample. The chain is built from TRBV7-8 and TRBJ2-1, with a possible D match to TRBD2 (7 bases). Germline-derived CDR1 and CDR2 are SGHVS and FQNEAQ. Between the trimmed V and J ends, which lost 5 bases and 0 bases, there was a span of 11 bases. The CDR3 has 15 amino acids. CDR3 nucleotide sequence: TGTGCCAGCAGCGGCGGGGGCGGCTCCTACAATGAGCAGTTCTTC. Its translation is CASSGGGGSYNEQFF.

The chain combines TRBV11-2 with TRBJ2-1; TRBD2 matches at 7 bases. Germline V gene data show CDR1 as SGHAT and CDR2 as FQNNGV. The length of the CDR3 is 16 residues. The J segment lost 8 bases and the V segment lost 5 bases, leaving 15 bases of the junction unmatched. CDR3 in DNA: TGTGCCAGCAGCCCTCGGCTGGCTAGCGGAGGGGATGAGCAGTTCTTC. Its translation is CASSPRLASGGDEQFF.

The chain uses TRBV27 and TRBJ2-3; 12 bases are shared with TRBD2. The germline V gene encodes CDR1 MNHEY and CDR2 SMNVEV (reference sequence). CDR3 size: 15 residues. The V gene end was trimmed by 5 bases and the J gene end by 4 bases; junction bases not matched to a gene: 4. As DNA, the CDR3 is TGTGCCAGCAGTCCTAGCGGGGGGGGCCCAGATACGCAGTATTTT. Amino acids: CASSPSGGGPDTQYF.

This rearrangement joins TRBV20-1 to TRBJ1-5; D is undetermined. V was pared by 6 bases and J by 0 bases, with 24 bases between. This CDR3 has 18 amino acids. Germline V gene lookup returns CDR1 DFQATT and CDR2 SNEGSKA (reference sequence). CDR3 DNA sequence: TGCAGTGCCACACCGGGCATCGGAATGCGTTATAGCAATCAGCCCCAGCATTTT. Translated, it gives CSATPGIGMRYSNQPQHF.

The J gene is TRBJ2-2, the V gene TRBV19; 7 bases map to TRBD2. The CDR3 length is 14 residues. Looked up from germline, CDR1 is LNHDA and CDR2 is SQIVND (reference sequence). The V segment lost 7 bases and the J segment 0 bases; nucleotides outside the gene matches: 2. The chain's CDR3 is CASILATNTGELFF. Written as DNA, the CDR3 is TGTGCCAGTATACTAGCGACGAACACCGGGGAGCTGTTTTTT.

The chain links TRBV12-3 or TRBV12-4 to TRBJ2-5, with D possibly matching TRBD1 (5 bases). This CDR3 spans 11 amino acids. Trimming took off 7 bases at V and 9 bases at J, with 12 bases between the two ends. Here the CDR3 reads CASTIRGAQYF. The CDR3 bases are TGTGCCAGCACTATAAGGGGCGCCCAGTACTTC.

This sequence joins TRBV18 and TRBJ2-1, with TRBD2 identical over 12 bases. Germline V gene data show CDR1 as KGHSH and CDR2 as LQKENI. V shed 4 bases and J 6 bases; nucleotides not matched to a gene: 1. CDR3 length equals 14 residues. The CDR3 sequence: CASSRLAGVNEQFF. The CDR3 DNA sequence: TGTGCCAGCTCACGACTAGCGGGAGTCAATGAGCAGTTCTTC.

The chain combines TRBV5-1 with TRBJ2-7; a weak D match, TRBD1 (6 bases). Trimming pared 0 bases from V and 6 bases from J, leaving 10 bases between. The CDR3 length is 13 residues. Germline V gene sequence: CDR1 SGHRS, CDR2 YFSETQ. The DNA of the CDR3 is TGCGCCAGCAGCTTGGGACAGGCAGGCGAGCAGTACTTC. Translation: CASSLGQAGEQYF.

This rearrangement joins TRBV7-9 to TRBJ2-7; the match to TRBD1 covers 9 bases. The V gene end was trimmed by 5 bases and the J gene end by 5 bases; junction bases not matched to a gene: 7. The CDR3 consists of 14 residues. Per germline, CDR1 SEHNR and CDR2 FQNEAQ (reference sequence). The CDR3 loop is CASSTGTGLNEQYF. CDR3 DNA sequence: TGTGCCAGCAGCACGGGGACAGGGTTAAACGAGCAGTACTTC.

This clonotype was seen a single time. The V call is TRBV23-1, the J call TRBJ2-7; 8 positions agree with TRBD2. TRBV23-1 belongs to the ORF category, with a function that is uncertain. Trimming at V came to 9 bases and at J to 5 bases, leaving 15 bases not matched to a gene. The CDR3 is made up of 15 amino acids. CDR3 protein: CASNSNGGARDEQYF. DNA for the CDR3: TGCGCCAGTAATAGCAACGGGGGGGCGCGGGACGAGCAGTACTTC.

This chain joins TRBV9 and TRBJ2-7, with unresolved D. Trimming stripped 1 base from V and 0 bases from J, with 11 bases between. The germline CDR1 and CDR2 sequences are SGDLS and YYNGEE. This CDR3 is 15 amino acids long. The DNA of the CDR3 is TGTGCCAGCAGCGTAATGGCCTCGAGCTCCTACGAGCAGTACTTC. It codes for CASSVMASSSYEQYF.

The V and J genes are TRBV7-6 and TRBJ2-1; possibly TRBD2 for D (6 bases). Germline loops: CDR1 SGHVS, CDR2 FNYEAQ. The CDR3 spans 15 residues. V was cut by 1 base and J by 2 bases, with 9 bases left in between. The CDR3 bases are TGTGCCAGCAGCTTAGGGCGGGATCCCTACAATGAGCAGTTCTTC. Translating it yields CASSLGRDPYNEQFF.

This clonotype turned up a few times. The V call is TRBV12-3 or TRBV12-4, the J call TRBJ2-5, with D possibly TRBD1 on 5 matching bases. The CDR3 is 12 residues long. The V end was cut by 2 bases, the J end by 4 bases, with 5 bases between. CDR3 coding DNA: TGTGCCAGCAGTTTACAGGGAGAGACCCAGTACTTC. It is translated as CASSLQGETQYF.

The chain has TRBV28 and TRBJ2-5; a possible D gene is TRBD1 (5 bases). Trimming cost V 5 bases and J 1 base, with 11 bases left between them. The CDR3 is 14 residues long. CDR1 and CDR2 (germline): MDHEN, SYDVKM. CDR3 nucleotides: TGTGCCAGCAGTCCATCAGGGTTCCAAGAGACCCAGTACTTC. Protein product: CASSPSGFQETQYF.

This chain joins TRBV24-1 and TRBJ2-3; D is ambiguous. Germline CDR1 is KGHDR and CDR2 is SFDVKD. V was trimmed by 5 bases and J by 6 bases, leaving 14 bases between them. There are 14 residues in the CDR3. CDR3 nucleotides: TGTGCCACCAGTGGTTCGGCGATGGGGGATACGCAGTATTTT. Residues: CATSGSAMGDTQYF.

The chain recombines TRBV6-2 or TRBV6-3 with TRBJ1-5; D is uncertain. In germline, CDR1 is MNHEY, CDR2 SVGEGT. V lost 6 bases and J 6 bases, leaving 9 bases between the germline ends. The CDR3 has 12 amino acids. The CDR3 loop is CASRDWSQPQHF. The CDR3, as DNA: TGTGCCAGCAGAGACTGGAGTCAGCCCCAGCATTTT.

The DNA for the CDR3 is TGCGCCAGCAGTTCACACCCAGGACAGTGGGATTCACCCCTCCACTTT. Protein sequence: CASSSHPGQWDSPLHF. The genes are TRBV5-1 and TRBJ1-6; TRBD1 might be the D (6 bases). The CDR3 has 16 residues. Trimming removed 5 bases from V and 8 bases from J, with 20 bases in between. Germline lookup yields CDR1 SGHRS and CDR2 YFSETQ. The full variable domain, completed using reference TRBV5-1 and TRBJ1-6, is KAGVTQTPRYLIKTRGQQVTLSCSPISGHRSVSWYQQTPGQGLQFLFEYFSETQRNKGNFPGRFSGRQFSNSRSEMNVSTLELGDSALYLCASSSHPGQWDSPLHFGNGTRLTVT.